This paragraph reports one T cell receptor (beta chain). Antigen unknown. The protocol was immunoSEQ multiplex PCR, while the TCRdb copy is restricted to in-frame clones and leaves out a portion. Among approximately 70,000 clones listed, around 88% were seen once. V lost 10 bases to trimming and J lost 7 bases, with 20 bases between them. This CDR3 contains 15 residues. Germline CDR1 reads LNHDA; CDR2 reads SQIVND (reference sequence). The data were obtained in a study of OX40 agonist ivuxolimab in advanced cancers. Study background: Clinicians treated patients with ivuxolimab, an agonistic anti-OX40 (CD134) antibody. The dose-escalation cohort had hepatocellular carcinoma, melanoma, renal cell or head and neck cancer. Whole-study findings and limits: More expanded clones were seen, on average, in CD8+ T cells than in CD4+.

The rearrangement uses TRBV19 and TRBJ1-6; weak D call: TRBD1 (5 bases). The TCR sequence derives from an adult with an advanced solid tumor such as melanoma, head and neck, liver or kidney cancer. The sequences come from CD4+ or CD8+ T cells sorted from blood, collected in a trial of the OX40 agonist ivuxolimab. CDR3: CATNRDRLPNSPLHF. The CDR3 coding sequence is TGTGCCACGAACCGGGACCGTCTGCCAAATTCACCCCTCCACTTT.